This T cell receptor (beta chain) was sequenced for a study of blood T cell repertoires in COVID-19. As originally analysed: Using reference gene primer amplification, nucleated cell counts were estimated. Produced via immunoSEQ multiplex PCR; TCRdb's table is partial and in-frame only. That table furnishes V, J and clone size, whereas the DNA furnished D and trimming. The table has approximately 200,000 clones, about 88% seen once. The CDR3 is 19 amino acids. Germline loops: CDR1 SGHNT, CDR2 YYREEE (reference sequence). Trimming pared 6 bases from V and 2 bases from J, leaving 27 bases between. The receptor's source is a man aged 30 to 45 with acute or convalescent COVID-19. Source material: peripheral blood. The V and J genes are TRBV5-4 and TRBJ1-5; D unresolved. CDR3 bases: TGTGCCAGCACCAAACGCGGGCTTATCGGTAAATTGGGCAATCAGCCCCAGCATTTT. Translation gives CASTKRGLIGKLGNQPQHF.